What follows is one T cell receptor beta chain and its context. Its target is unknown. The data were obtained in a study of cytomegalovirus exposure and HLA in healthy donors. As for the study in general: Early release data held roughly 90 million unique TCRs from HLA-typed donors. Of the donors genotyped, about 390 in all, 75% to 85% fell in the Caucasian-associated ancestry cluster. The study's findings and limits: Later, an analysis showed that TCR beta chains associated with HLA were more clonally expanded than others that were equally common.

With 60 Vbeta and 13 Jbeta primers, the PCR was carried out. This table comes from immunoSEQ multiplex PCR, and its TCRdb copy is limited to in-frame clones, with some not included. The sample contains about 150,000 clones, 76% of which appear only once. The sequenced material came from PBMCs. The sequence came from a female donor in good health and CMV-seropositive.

CDR3: CASRMGQGNYGPQHF. The CDR3 coding sequence is TGTGCCAGCAGGATGGGGCAGGGGAATTATGGGCCCCAGCATTTT. J is TRBJ1-5 and V is TRBV6-1; D is possibly TRBD1 (6 bases). Germline loops: CDR1 MNHNS, CDR2 SASEGT. The V end was cut by 6 bases, the J end by 9 bases, with 21 bases between. The CDR3 totals 15 residues.